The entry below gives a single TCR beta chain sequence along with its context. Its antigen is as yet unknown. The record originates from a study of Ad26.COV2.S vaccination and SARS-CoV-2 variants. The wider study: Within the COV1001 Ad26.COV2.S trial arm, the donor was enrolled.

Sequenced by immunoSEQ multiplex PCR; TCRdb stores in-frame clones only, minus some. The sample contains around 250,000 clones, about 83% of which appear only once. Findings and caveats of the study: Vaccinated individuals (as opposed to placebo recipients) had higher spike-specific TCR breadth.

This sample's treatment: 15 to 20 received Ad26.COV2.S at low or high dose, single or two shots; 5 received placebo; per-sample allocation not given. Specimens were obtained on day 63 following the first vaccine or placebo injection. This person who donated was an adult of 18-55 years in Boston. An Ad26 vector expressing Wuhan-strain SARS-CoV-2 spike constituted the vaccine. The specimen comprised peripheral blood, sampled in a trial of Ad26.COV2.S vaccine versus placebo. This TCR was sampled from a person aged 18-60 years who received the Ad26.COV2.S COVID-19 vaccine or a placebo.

The CDR3 spells CASSSGLAGGYTQYF. The CDR3 nucleotides are TGTGCCAGCAGCTCAGGACTAGCAGGAGGTTATACGCAGTATTTT. V usage is TRBV7-2 and J usage is TRBJ2-3; 8 bases match TRBD2. CDR1 is SGHTA and CDR2 is FQGNSA in the germline V gene. The CDR3 contains 15 residues. J gave up 7 bases and V 4 bases, and 10 bases lay outside the gene matches. Variable domain in full (rest from reference TRBV7-2 and TRBJ2-3): GAGVSQSPSNKVTEKGKDVELRCDPISGHTALYWYRQSLGQGLEFLIYFQGNSAPDKSGLPSDRFSAERTGGSVSTLTIQRTQQEDSAVYLCASSSGLAGGYTQYFGPGTRLTVL.